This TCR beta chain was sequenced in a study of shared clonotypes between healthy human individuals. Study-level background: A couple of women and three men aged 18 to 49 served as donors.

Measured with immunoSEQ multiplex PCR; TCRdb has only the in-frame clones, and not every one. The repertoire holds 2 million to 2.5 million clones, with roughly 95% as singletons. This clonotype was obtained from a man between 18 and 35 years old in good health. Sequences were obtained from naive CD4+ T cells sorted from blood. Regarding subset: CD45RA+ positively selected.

CDR3 loop: CASSIPTQGTGTKNIQYF. The CDR3 DNA is TGTGCCAGTAGTATCCCCACGCAGGGGACCGGAACCAAAAACATTCAGTACTTC. The rearrangement joins TRBV19 to TRBJ2-4, with a possible D match to TRBD1 (6 bases). Per the germline V gene, CDR1 is LNHDA and CDR2 is SQIVND (reference sequence). There are 18 residues in the CDR3. V shed 3 bases and J shed 2 bases, with 20 bases lying between them.